The rows below give T cell receptor beta chains drawn from one sample of a study of long-term antiretroviral therapy in people with HIV. Method: immunoSEQ multiplex PCR; TCRdb's copy keeps in-frame clones and lacks some. The table records roughly 45,000 clones, roughly four fifths of them present only once. Source: unsorted PBMCs, taken 0.8 years after starting antiretroviral therapy. Receptors originate from a woman aged 18-30 years with HIV. The CDR3 runs from the conserved cysteine through the conserved F or W. A D gene is named only where the DNA matches it firmly. A row's size may be missing; if present it is once, few, many or a size class.

D gene,V gene,clone size,J gene,CDR3 protein,CDR3 DNA
.,TRBV14,few,TRBJ1-2,CASSQEVSPVAF,TGTGCCAGCAGCCAAGAAGTGTCTCCCGTCGCCTTC
.,TRBV27,few,TRBJ1-1,CASSLPTVRFEAFF,TGTGCCAGCAGTTTACCCACGGTGCGGTTTGAAGCTTTCTTT
.,TRBV28,.,TRBJ1-2,CATIQGRLNYGYTF,TGTGCCACCATCCAAGGCCGACTCAACTATGGCTACACCTTC
TRBD2,TRBV7-3,.,TRBJ2-1,CASSLGLAIYNEQFF,TGTGCCAGCAGCTTGGGACTAGCGATCTACAATGAGCAGTTCTTC
.,TRBV9,once,TRBJ2-1,CASSVDITSPRGEQFF,TGTGCCAGCAGCGTAGATATAACTAGCCCAAGGGGGGAGCAGTTCTTC
.,TRBV9,.,TRBJ2-3,CASSPLTQYF,TGTGCCAGCAGCCCCCTGACGCAGTATTTT
TRBD1,TRBV28,.,TRBJ1-4,CASSGSEGGTGGAGEKLFF,TGTGCCAGCAGTGGATCCGAGGGGGGGACAGGGGGCGCAGGGGAAAAACTGTTTTTT
TRBD1,TRBV11-1,.,TRBJ2-2,CASSRRQGAYTGELFF,TGTGCCAGCAGCCGGAGACAGGGGGCCTACACCGGGGAGCTGTTTTTT
.,TRBV19,.,TRBJ2-7,CASRGTYEQYF,TGTGCCAGTAGGGGGACCTACGAGCAGTACTTC
.,TRBV7-2,.,TRBJ2-7,CASSLGPSTYEQYF,TGTGCCAGCAGCTTAGGACCCTCCACCTACGAGCAGTACTTC
.,TRBV6-6,.,TRBJ1-4,CASSLGRGEINEKLFF,TGTGCCAGCAGTTTAGGCCGGGGGGAGATTAATGAAAAACTGTTTTTT
.,TRBV9,.,TRBJ2-6,CASSGPRGTYRAAGANVLTF,TGTGCCAGCAGCGGTCCGCGGGGGACTTACAGGGCGGCGGGGGCCAACGTCCTGACTTTC
TRBD1,TRBV9,.,TRBJ1-5,CASSVGDRPNQPQHF,TGTGCCAGCAGCGTGGGGGACAGACCAAATCAGCCCCAGCATTTT
TRBD2,TRBV27,.,TRBJ2-1,CASSFGTSSSEQFF,TGTGCCAGCAGTTTCGGGACTAGCTCAAGTGAGCAGTTCTTC
.,TRBV4-3,.,TRBJ2-7,CASSQDLELHEQYF,TGCGCCAGCAGCCAAGATCTGGAGCTCCACGAGCAGTACTTC
.,TRBV2,.,TRBJ1-1,CAGGRQNTEAFF,TGTGCCGGCGGACGGCAGAACACTGAAGCTTTCTTT
TRBD1,TRBV6-1,once,TRBJ1-4,CASSESRGQEKLFF,TGTGCCAGCAGTGAGTCCAGGGGGCAGGAAAAACTGTTTTTT
.,TRBV19,.,TRBJ2-5,CASRPGPSETQYF,TGTGCCAGTAGACCGGGACCCTCTGAGACCCAGTACTTC
.,TRBV27,.,TRBJ2-2,CASSFYTGELFF,TGTGCCAGCAGTTTTTACACCGGGGAGCTGTTTTTT
TRBD1,TRBV7-8,.,TRBJ2-7,CASSFDRGYEQYF,TGTGCCAGCAGCTTTGACAGGGGTTACGAGCAGTACTTC